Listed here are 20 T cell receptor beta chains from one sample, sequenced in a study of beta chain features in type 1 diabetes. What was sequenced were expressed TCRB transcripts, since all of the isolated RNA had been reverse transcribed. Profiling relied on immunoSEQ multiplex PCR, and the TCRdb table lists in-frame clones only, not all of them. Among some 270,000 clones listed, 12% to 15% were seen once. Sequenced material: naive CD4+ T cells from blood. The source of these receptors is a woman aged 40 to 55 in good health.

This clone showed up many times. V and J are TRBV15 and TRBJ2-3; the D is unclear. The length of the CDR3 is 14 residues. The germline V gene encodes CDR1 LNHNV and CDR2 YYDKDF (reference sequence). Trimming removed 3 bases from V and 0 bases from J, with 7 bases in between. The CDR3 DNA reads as TGTGCCACCAGCAGGGAGACTAGCACAGATACGCAGTATTTT. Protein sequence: CATSRETSTDTQYF.

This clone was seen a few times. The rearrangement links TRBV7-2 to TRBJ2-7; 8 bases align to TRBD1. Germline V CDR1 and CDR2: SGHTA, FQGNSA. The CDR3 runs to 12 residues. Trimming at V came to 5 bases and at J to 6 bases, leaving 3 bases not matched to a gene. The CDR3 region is CASSPTGVEQYF. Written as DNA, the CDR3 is TGTGCCAGCAGCCCGACAGGGGTCGAGCAGTACTTC.

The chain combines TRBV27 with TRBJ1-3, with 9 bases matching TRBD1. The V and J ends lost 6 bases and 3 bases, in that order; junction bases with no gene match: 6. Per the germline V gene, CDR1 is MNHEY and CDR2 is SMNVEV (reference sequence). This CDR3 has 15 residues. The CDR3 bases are TGTGCCAGCAGCGACTACAGGGGGCATGGAAACACCATATATTTT. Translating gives CASSDYRGHGNTIYF.

This chain's CDR3 is CASSPPSSGPQETQYF. The CDR3 nucleotides read TGTGCCAGCTCACCACCTTCGTCCGGTCCCCAAGAGACCCAGTACTTC. This chain links TRBV18 with TRBJ2-5; D gene unclear. CDR1 KGHSH and CDR2 LQKENI come from the germline V gene. This CDR3 region has 16 residues. V lost 0 bases, J lost 1 base, and 12 bases lay in between.

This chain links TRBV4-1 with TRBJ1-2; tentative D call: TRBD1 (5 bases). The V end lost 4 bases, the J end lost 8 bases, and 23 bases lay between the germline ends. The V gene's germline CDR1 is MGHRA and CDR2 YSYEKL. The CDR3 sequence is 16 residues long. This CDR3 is CASSLNTGSQGKGYTF. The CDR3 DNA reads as TGCGCCAGCAGCCTTAATACAGGCTCTCAAGGGAAGGGCTACACCTTC.

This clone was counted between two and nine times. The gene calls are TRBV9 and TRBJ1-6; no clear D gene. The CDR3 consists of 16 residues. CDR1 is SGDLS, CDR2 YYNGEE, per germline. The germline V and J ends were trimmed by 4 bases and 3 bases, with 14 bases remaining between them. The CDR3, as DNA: TGTGCCAGCAGCCCCCGTGTAGCCAACTATAATTCACCCCTCCACTTT. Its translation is CASSPRVANYNSPLHF. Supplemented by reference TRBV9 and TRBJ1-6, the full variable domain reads DSGVTQTPKHLITATGQRVTLRCSPRSGDLSVYWYQQSLDQGLQFLIQYYNGEERAKGNILERFSAQQFPDLHSELNLSSLELGDSALYFCASSPRVANYNSPLHFGNGTRLTVT.

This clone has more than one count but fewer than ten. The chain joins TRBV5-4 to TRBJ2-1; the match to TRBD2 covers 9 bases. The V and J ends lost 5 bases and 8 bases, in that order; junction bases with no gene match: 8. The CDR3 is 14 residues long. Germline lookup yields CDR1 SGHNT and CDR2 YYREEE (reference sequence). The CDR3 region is CASRKGLAGDEQFF. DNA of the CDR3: TGTGCCAGCAGGAAGGGACTAGCTGGTGATGAGCAGTTCTTC.

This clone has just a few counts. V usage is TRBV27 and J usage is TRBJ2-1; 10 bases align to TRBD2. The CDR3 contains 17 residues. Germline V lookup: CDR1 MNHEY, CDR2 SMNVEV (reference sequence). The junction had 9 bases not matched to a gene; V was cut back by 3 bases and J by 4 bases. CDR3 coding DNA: TGTGCCAGCAGTTTCGGGGTAGGACTAGCGGTGTACAATGAGCAGTTCTTC. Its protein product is CASSFGVGLAVYNEQFF.

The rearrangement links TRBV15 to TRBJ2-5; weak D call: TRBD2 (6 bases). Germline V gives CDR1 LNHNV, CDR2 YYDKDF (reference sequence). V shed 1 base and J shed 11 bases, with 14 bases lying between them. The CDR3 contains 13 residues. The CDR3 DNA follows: TGTGCCACCAGCAGAGTAGCCCCAGGAGGGCAGTACTTC. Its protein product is CATSRVAPGGQYF.

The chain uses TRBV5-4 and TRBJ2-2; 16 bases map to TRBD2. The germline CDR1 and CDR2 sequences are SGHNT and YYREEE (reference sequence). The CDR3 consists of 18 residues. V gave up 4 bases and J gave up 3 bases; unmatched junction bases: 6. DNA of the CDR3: TGTGCCAGCAGCCCGGGACTAGCGGGGGGGCCAGACACCGGGGAGCTGTTTTTT. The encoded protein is CASSPGLAGGPDTGELFF.

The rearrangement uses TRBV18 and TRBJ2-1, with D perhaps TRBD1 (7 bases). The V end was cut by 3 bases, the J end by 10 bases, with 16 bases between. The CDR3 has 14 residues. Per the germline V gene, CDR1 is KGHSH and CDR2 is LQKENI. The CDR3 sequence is CASSPAGTVGEQFF. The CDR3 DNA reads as TGTGCCAGCTCACCTGCGGGGACAGTCGGAGAGCAGTTCTTC.

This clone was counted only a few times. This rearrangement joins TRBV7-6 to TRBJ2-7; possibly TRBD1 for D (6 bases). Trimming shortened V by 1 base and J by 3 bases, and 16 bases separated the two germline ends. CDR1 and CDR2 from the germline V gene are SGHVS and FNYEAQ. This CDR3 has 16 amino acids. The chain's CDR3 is CASSLGPRDKGYEQYF. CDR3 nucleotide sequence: TGTGCCAGCAGCTTAGGTCCCCGGGACAAAGGCTACGAGCAGTACTTC.

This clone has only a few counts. The CDR3 region has the DNA TGTGCCACCAGCACCCGCCCCGGGACAGGGGGCTCTGGGGCCAACGTCCTGACTTTC. This encodes CATSTRPGTGGSGANVLTF. V is TRBV15 and J is TRBJ2-6; 11 bases line up with TRBD1. This CDR3 comprises 19 residues. Germline CDR1 is LNHNV and CDR2 is YYDKDF (reference sequence). Trimming removed 4 bases from V and 0 bases from J; junction bases left unmatched: 8.

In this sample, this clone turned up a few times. DNA of the CDR3: TGTGCCAGCCTATTGACAGGGGGGCAAGAGACCCAGTACTTC. Protein: CASLLTGGQETQYF. V and J are TRBV7-2 and TRBJ2-5; 9 bases line up with TRBD1. Germline-derived CDR1 and CDR2 are SGHTA and FQGNSA. This CDR3 is built from 14 residues. J lost 2 bases, V lost 8 bases, and 6 bases had no gene match.

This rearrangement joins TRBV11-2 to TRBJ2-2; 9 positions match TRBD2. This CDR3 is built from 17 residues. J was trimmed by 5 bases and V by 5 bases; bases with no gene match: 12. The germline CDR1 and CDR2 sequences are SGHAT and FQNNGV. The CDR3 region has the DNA TGTGCCAGCAGCCTTACTGGGCGGGGGGGCCTAACCGGGGAGCTGTTTTTT. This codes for CASSLTGRGGLTGELFF.

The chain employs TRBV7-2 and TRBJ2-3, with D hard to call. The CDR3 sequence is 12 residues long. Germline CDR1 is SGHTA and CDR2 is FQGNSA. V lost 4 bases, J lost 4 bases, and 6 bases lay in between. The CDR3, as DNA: TGTGCCAGCAGCTCAGAGGCAGATACGCAGTATTTT. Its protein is CASSSEADTQYF.

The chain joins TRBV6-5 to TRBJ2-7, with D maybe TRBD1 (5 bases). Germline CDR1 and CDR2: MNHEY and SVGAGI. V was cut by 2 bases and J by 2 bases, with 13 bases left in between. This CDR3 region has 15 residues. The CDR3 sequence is CASSYRTGEPYEQYF. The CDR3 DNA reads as TGTGCCAGCAGTTACCGTACAGGCGAACCCTACGAGCAGTACTTC.

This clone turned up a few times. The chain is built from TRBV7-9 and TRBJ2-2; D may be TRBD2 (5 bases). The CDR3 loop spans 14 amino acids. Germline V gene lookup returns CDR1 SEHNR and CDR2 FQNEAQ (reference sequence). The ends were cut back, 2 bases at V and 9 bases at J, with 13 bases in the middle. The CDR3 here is CASSLMVGERELFF. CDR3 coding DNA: TGTGCCAGCAGCTTAATGGTCGGGGAGAGGGAGCTGTTTTTT. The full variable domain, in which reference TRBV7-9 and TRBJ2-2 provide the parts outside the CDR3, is DTGVSQNPRHKITKRGQNVTFRCDPISEHNRLYWYRQTLGQGPEFLTYFQNEAQLEKSRLLSDRFSAERPKGSFSTLEIQRTEQGDSAMYLCASSLMVGERELFFGEGSRLTVL.

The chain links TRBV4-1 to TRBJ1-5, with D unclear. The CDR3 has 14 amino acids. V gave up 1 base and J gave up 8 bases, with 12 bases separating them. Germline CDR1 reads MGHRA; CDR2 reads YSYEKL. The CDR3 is CASSQVGQPEPQHF. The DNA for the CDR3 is TGCGCCAGCAGCCAAGTGGGCCAGCCGGAGCCCCAGCATTTT.

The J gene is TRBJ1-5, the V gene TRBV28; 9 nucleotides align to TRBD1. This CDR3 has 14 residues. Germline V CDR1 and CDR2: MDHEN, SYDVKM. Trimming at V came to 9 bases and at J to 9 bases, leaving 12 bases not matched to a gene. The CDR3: CASKPGQGRGPQHF. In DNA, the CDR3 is TGTGCCAGTAAACCGGGACAGGGCCGGGGGCCCCAGCATTTT.